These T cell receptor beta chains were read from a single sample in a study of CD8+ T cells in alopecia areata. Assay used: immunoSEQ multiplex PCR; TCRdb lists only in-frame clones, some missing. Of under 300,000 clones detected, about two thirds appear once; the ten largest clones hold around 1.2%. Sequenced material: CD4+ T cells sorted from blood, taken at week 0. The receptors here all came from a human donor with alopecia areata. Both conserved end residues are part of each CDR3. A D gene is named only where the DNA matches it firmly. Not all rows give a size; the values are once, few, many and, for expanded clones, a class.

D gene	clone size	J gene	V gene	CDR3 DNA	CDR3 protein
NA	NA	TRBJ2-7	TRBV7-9	TGTGCCAGCAGCTCAGCGGTGTACGAGCAGTACTTC	CASSSAVYEQYF
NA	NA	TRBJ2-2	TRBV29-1	TGCAGCGTTTCGCAGGGGGGGAACACCGGGGAGCTGTTTTTT	CSVSQGGNTGELFF
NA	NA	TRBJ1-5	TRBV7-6	TGTGCCAGCAGCTTGGGTCCCAATCAGCCCCAGCATTTT	CASSLGPNQPQHF
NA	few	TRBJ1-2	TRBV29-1	TGCAGCGTTGACAGGGGTTACACCTTC	CSVDRGYTF
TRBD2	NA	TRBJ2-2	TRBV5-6	TGTGCCAGCAGACTGACTAGCGCCGGGGAGCTGTTTTTT	CASRLTSAGELFF
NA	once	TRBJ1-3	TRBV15	TGTGCCACCAGCAGAGATAGGAACGGAAACACCATATATTTT	CATSRDRNGNTIYF
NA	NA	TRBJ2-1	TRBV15	TGTGCCACCAGCAGAGACAGGGTGGGGAATGAGCAGTTCTTC	CATSRDRVGNEQFF
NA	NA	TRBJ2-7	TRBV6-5	TGTGCCAGCAGTCAACAACTGAGCTCCTACGAGCAGTACTTC	CASSQQLSSYEQYF
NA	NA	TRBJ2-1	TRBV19	TGTGCCAGTAGTACACGTTCGCCACCGAATGAGCAGTTCTTC	CASSTRSPPNEQFF
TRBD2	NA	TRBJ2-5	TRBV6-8	TGTGCCAGCAGTGGACCAGCGGGGGGCCACCAAGAGACCCAGTACTTC	CASSGPAGGHQETQYF
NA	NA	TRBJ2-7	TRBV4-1	TGCGCCAGCAGCCCTTTAGCGTACTCCTACGAGCAGTACTTC	CASSPLAYSYEQYF
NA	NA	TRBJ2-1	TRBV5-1	TGCGCCAGCAGCTTGAGGGGGGTTGTCAATGAGCAGTTCTTC	CASSLRGVVNEQFF
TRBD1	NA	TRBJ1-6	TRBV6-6	TGTGCCAGCAGTTCCCGACAGGGGGCTGGAAATTCACCCCTCCACTTT	CASSSRQGAGNSPLHF
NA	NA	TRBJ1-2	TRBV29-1	TGCAGCGTTGGTAGCGACAGGAACTATGGCTACACCTTC	CSVGSDRNYGYTF
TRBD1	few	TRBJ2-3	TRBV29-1	TGCAGCGCAGGACAGGTATACACAGATACGCAGTATTTT	CSAGQVYTDTQYF
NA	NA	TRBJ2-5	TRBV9	TGTGCCAGCAGCGCAGTGGGGGAGACCCAGTACTTC	CASSAVGETQYF
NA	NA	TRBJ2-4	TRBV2	TGTGCCAGCAGGCCCGGAGCAGGGAGAAACATTCAGTACTTC	CASRPGAGRNIQYF
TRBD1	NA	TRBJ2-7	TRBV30	TGTGCCTGGAGTAGGGCAGGGGGCCGGGAGCAGTACTTC	CAWSRAGGREQYF
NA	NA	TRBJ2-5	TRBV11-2	TGTGCCAGCAGCCCCCAAGAGACCCAGTACTTC	CASSPQETQYF
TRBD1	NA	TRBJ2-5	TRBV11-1	TGTGCCAGCACCTGGGACAGGCGTTACCAAGAGACCCAGTACTTC	CASTWDRRYQETQYF
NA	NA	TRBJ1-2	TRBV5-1	TGCGCCAGCAGCTTGGGAGGGCCCAACTATGGCTACACCTTC	CASSLGGPNYGYTF
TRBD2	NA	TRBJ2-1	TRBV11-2	TGTGCCAGCAGCCCGTACCGGGGGGGAGCTAGTCCGAACAATGAGCAGTTCTTC	CASSPYRGGASPNNEQFF